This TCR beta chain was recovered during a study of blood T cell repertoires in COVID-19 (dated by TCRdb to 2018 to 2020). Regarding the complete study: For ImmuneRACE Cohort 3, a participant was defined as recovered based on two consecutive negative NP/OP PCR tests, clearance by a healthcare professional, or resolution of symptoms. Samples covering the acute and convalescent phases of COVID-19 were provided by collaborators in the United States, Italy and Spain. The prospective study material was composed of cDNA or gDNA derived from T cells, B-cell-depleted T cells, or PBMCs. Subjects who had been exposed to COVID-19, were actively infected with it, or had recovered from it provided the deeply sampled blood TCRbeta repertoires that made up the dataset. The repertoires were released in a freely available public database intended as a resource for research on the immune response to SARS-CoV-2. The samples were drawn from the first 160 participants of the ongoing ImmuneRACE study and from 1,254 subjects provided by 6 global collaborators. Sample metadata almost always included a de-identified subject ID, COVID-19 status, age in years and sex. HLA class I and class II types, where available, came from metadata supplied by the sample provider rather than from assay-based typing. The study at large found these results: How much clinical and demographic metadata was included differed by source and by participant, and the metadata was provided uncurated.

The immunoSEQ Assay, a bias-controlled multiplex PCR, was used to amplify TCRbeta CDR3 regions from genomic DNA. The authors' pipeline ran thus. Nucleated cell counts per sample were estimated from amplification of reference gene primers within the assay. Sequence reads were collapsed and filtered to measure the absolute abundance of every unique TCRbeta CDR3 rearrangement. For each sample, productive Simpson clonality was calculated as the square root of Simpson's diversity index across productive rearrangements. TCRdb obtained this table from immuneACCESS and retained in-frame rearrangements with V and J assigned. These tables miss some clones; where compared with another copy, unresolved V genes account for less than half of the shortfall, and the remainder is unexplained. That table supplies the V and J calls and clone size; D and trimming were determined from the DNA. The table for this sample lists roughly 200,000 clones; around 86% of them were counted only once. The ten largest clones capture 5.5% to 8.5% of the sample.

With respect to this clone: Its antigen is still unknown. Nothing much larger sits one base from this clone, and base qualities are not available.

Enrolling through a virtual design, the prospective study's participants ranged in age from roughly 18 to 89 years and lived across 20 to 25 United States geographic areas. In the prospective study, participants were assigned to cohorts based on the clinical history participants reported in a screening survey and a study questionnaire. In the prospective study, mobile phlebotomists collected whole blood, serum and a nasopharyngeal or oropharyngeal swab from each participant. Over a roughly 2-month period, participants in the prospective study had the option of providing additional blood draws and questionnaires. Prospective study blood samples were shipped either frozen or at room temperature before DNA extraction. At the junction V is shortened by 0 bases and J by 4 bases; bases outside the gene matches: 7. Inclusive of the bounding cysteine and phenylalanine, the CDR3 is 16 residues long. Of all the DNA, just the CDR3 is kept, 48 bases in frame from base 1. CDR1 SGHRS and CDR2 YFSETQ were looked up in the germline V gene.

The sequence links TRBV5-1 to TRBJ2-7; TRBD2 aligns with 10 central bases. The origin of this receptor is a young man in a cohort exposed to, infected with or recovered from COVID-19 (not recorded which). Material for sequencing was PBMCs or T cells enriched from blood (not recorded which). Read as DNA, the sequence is TGCGCCAGCAGCTTGGATGAACTAGCGGGAAAGTACGAGCAGTACTTC. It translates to CASSLDELAGKYEQYF.